Listed below are T cell receptor beta chains from one sample, sequenced in a study of blood T cell repertoires in COVID-19. Libraries were prepared by immunoSEQ multiplex PCR; TCRdb keeps only in-frame clonotypes and omits some of them. Altogether under 400,000 clones are present, about 87% being singletons, with the ten largest covering about 10%. The specimen sequenced was peripheral blood. Every receptor here comes from a woman in her 30s with COVID-19, enrolled during active disease. CDR3s include the opening cysteine and the closing phenylalanine or tryptophan. The order of the fields is D gene, J gene, clone size, V gene, CDR3 protein, CDR3 DNA. D genes are given only for firm matches. Expanded clones get a size class; other rows say once, few or many, or leave the size out.

d_call: TRBD2
j_call: TRBJ2-1
clone_size: .
v_call: TRBV12-3/TRBV12-4
cdr3_aa: CASGGSQYNEQFF
cdr3_nt: TGTGCCAGCGGCGGGAGCCAATACAATGAGCAGTTCTTC

d_call: .
j_call: TRBJ2-7
clone_size: .
v_call: TRBV19
cdr3_aa: CASSIWGHEQYF
cdr3_nt: TGTGCCAGTAGTATTTGGGGCCACGAGCAGTACTTC

d_call: .
j_call: TRBJ1-4
clone_size: .
v_call: TRBV30
cdr3_aa: CAWKPGGNEKLFF
cdr3_nt: TGTGCCTGGAAGCCGGGGGGTAATGAAAAACTGTTTTTT

d_call: TRBD1
j_call: TRBJ1-5
clone_size: .
v_call: TRBV28
cdr3_aa: CASSTRTGGLASNQPQHF
cdr3_nt: TGTGCCAGCAGTACCCGGACAGGGGGCCTAGCGAGCAATCAGCCCCAGCATTTT

d_call: .
j_call: TRBJ2-6
clone_size: .
v_call: TRBV7-3
cdr3_aa: CASSPMPGGGAGANVLTF
cdr3_nt: TGTGCCAGCAGCCCCATGCCTGGTGGGGGGGCCGGGGCCAACGTCCTGACTTTC

d_call: TRBD2
j_call: TRBJ2-1
clone_size: .
v_call: TRBV7-2
cdr3_aa: CASTFLAGAENEQFF
cdr3_nt: TGTGCCAGCACCTTCTTAGCGGGAGCGGAGAATGAGCAGTTCTTC

d_call: TRBD2
j_call: TRBJ2-2
clone_size: .
v_call: TRBV19
cdr3_aa: CASNTPGAGAYTGELFF
cdr3_nt: TGTGCCAGTAACACCCCCGGAGCGGGAGCGTACACCGGGGAGCTGTTTTTT

d_call: .
j_call: TRBJ2-1
clone_size: .
v_call: TRBV6-2/TRBV6-3
cdr3_aa: CASSPRAGALYNEQFF
cdr3_nt: TGTGCCAGCAGCCCGCGGGCGGGCGCACTCTACAATGAGCAGTTCTTC

d_call: .
j_call: TRBJ1-2
clone_size: .
v_call: TRBV7-9
cdr3_aa: CASSFSTGYGYTF
cdr3_nt: TGTGCCAGCAGCTTTTCGACAGGCTATGGCTACACCTTC

d_call: TRBD2
j_call: TRBJ2-1
clone_size: .
v_call: TRBV5-1
cdr3_aa: CASSFLTSGSIYNEQFF
cdr3_nt: TGCGCCAGCAGCTTTCTGACTAGCGGGAGTATCTACAATGAGCAGTTCTTC

d_call: TRBD1
j_call: TRBJ2-5
clone_size: .
v_call: TRBV30
cdr3_aa: CAWSARGETQYF
cdr3_nt: TGTGCCTGGAGTGCCAGGGGGGAGACCCAGTACTTC

d_call: .
j_call: TRBJ1-1
clone_size: .
v_call: TRBV18
cdr3_aa: CASSPDSTEAFF
cdr3_nt: TGTGCCAGCTCCCCGGACTCTACTGAAGCTTTCTTT

d_call: TRBD1
j_call: TRBJ2-7
clone_size: .
v_call: TRBV5-1
cdr3_aa: CASSLGGTGGMDEQYF
cdr3_nt: TGCGCCAGCAGCTTGGGAGGGACAGGGGGCATGGACGAGCAGTACTTC

d_call: .
j_call: TRBJ2-1
clone_size: few
v_call: TRBV6-5
cdr3_aa: CASSSLGTLDQFF
cdr3_nt: TGTGCCAGCAGTTCCCTCGGGACTTTGGATCAGTTCTTC

d_call: TRBD1
j_call: TRBJ1-2
clone_size: .
v_call: TRBV5-4
cdr3_aa: CASSWGTDGYTF
cdr3_nt: TGTGCCAGCAGCTGGGGGACAGATGGCTACACCTTC

d_call: .
j_call: TRBJ1-6
clone_size: .
v_call: TRBV7-7
cdr3_aa: CASSLTRDSPLHF
cdr3_nt: TGTGCTAGCAGCTTAACCAGGGATTCACCCCTCCACTTT

d_call: .
j_call: TRBJ2-1
clone_size: .
v_call: TRBV4-1
cdr3_aa: CARRLDEQFF
cdr3_nt: TGCGCCAGGAGGCTAGATGAGCAGTTCTTC

d_call: TRBD1
j_call: TRBJ1-5
clone_size: .
v_call: TRBV30
cdr3_aa: CAWQGAIAGPQHF
cdr3_nt: TGTGCCTGGCAGGGGGCGATAGCTGGCCCCCAGCATTTT

d_call: .
j_call: TRBJ2-7
clone_size: .
v_call: TRBV10-2
cdr3_aa: CASSGGQGGYEQYF
cdr3_nt: TGCGCCAGCAGTGGAGGGCAGGGAGGCTACGAGCAGTACTTC

d_call: .
j_call: TRBJ2-7
clone_size: .
v_call: TRBV7-2
cdr3_aa: CASSLWATYEQYF
cdr3_nt: TGTGCCAGCAGCTTATGGGCTACCTACGAGCAGTACTTC

d_call: .
j_call: TRBJ1-2
clone_size: once
v_call: TRBV5-6
cdr3_aa: CASSFGTSYGYTF
cdr3_nt: TGTGCCAGCAGCTTCGGGACATCTTATGGCTACACCTTC

d_call: TRBD1
j_call: TRBJ2-7
clone_size: .
v_call: TRBV5-6
cdr3_aa: CASSRVNRGYEQYF
cdr3_nt: TGTGCCAGCAGCCGGGTCAACAGGGGGTACGAGCAGTACTTC